This T cell receptor beta chain was identified in a study of CD8 T cells in ankylosing spondylitis. Only a few counts were recorded for this clonotype. What it recognizes is unknown. CDR1 and CDR2 from the germline V gene are SNHLY and FYNNEI. V lost 7 bases and J lost 1; bases outside the gene matches: 12. The CDR3 is made up of 18 amino acids. Generation of TCR beta libraries employed quantitative 5'-RACE incorporating molecular barcodes. TCRdb used MiXCR to reprocess the 5' RACE reads, holding one entry per CDR3 protein. The sample holds 300,000 to 350,000 distinct CDR3 sequences, 20% seen once. General study points: Among TCR beta sequences, a motif of under ten highly homologous variants appeared characteristic of ankylosing spondylitis blood. CD8+ cells made up the disease-linked clones, which were relatively rare in peripheral blood.

This TCR derives from a female donor with ankylosing spondylitis or in good health (not recorded which). The J gene is TRBJ2-2, the V gene TRBV2; 10 bases map to TRBD2. Sequencing was done on a sample of blood, either unsorted or a sorted T cell fraction (not recorded which). This CDR3 reads CASNIALAGGGNTGELFF. As DNA, the CDR3 is TGTGCCAGCAATATAGCTTTAGCGGGAGGAGGGAACACCGGGGAGCTGTTTTTT.